This T cell receptor (beta chain) was sequenced for a study of Ad26.COV2.S vaccination and SARS-CoV-2 variants. At the level of the study: Once or twice, 56 days apart, Ad26.COV2.S was delivered intramuscularly.

Repertoires were generated with immunoSEQ multiplex PCR, while TCRdb's copy carries only in-frame clones and drops some. The sample holds 330,000 or so clones, approximately 87% seen once. Noted treatment: approximately 18 received Ad26.COV2.S at low or high dose, single or two shots; five or six received placebo; per-sample allocation not given. The study sampled participants on day 63 after the first vaccine or placebo injection. This vaccine is an Ad26 vector that expresses the Wuhan-strain SARS-CoV-2 spike. In the case of this clone: Its antigen remains unidentified.

The study, taken as a whole, reports: Spike-specific responses of CD8+ and CD4+ T cells were reported to display substantial breadth after vaccination. Vaccine recipients surpassed placebo recipients in spike-specific TCR breadth.

Specimen: peripheral blood, collected in a trial of Ad26.COV2.S vaccine versus placebo. The source of this sequence is a person between 18 and 60 years old who received the Ad26.COV2.S COVID-19 vaccine or a placebo.

The CDR3 region is CASSGHGQGVTEAFF. The CDR3 region has the DNA TGTGCCAGCAGCGGCCACGGACAGGGGGTGACTGAAGCTTTCTTT. The chain employs TRBV9 and TRBJ1-1; 10 bases are a match to TRBD1. V dropped 3 bases and J dropped 5; count of bases not matched to a gene: 7. Germline V gene lookup returns CDR1 SGDLS and CDR2 YYNGEE. This CDR3 is built from 15 residues.